This T cell receptor (beta chain) was documented in a study of control samples from healthy donors and cancer patients. The assay was immunoSEQ multiplex PCR, and TCRdb's table has in-frame clones only and misses some. The sample yields 160,000 or so clones, approximately 93% seen once. The CDR3 contains 14 residues. V lost 3 bases, J lost 7 bases, and 6 bases stayed unmatched. The germline V gene encodes CDR1 SNHLY and CDR2 FYNNEI. This TCR derives from a man aged 50 to 59 in good health. The chain recombines TRBV2 with TRBJ1-5, with 7 bases lining up with TRBD1. Sequences were obtained from blood. The CDR3 reads CASSEERGLQPQHF. The CDR3 DNA sequence: TGTGCCAGCAGTGAGGAAAGGGGGCTCCAGCCCCAGCATTTT. Combining the CDR3 with reference TRBV2 and TRBJ1-5 gives the whole variable domain EPEVTQTPSHQVTQMGQEVILRCVPISNHLYFYWYRQILGQKVEFLVSFYNNEISEKSEIFDDQFSVERPDGSNFTLKIRSTKLEDSAMYFCASSEERGLQPQHFGDGTRLSIL.